A selection of T cell receptor beta chains follows, all from one sample in a study of blood T cell repertoires in COVID-19. Profiling relied on immunoSEQ multiplex PCR, and the TCRdb table lists in-frame clones only, not all of them. Among some 390,000 clones, approximately 89% were seen once, and the ten largest hold 2% to 2.5%. Input material: peripheral blood. These receptors were collected from a woman aged 60-75 years with COVID-19, enrolled during active disease. Each CDR3 is given with its conserved first and last residue. The D gene is left open where the match is weak. Some rows mark clone size as missing; the rest say once, few, many or name a class of expanded clone.

>NA|16|TRBV7-3|TRBJ2-1|NA
CASTPKGGVSYNEQFF
TGTGCCAGCACCCCAAAGGGGGGGGTCTCCTACAATGAGCAGTTCTTC
>TRBD1|20|TRBV18|TRBJ1-2|NA
CASSRQPGGNGGSANYGYTF
TGTGCCAGCTCACGCCAACCAGGGGGCAATGGTGGGTCGGCTAACTATGGCTACACCTTC
>NA|13|TRBV19|TRBJ1-6|NA
CASTGRGNSPLHF
TGTGCCAGTACAGGGCGCGGAAATTCACCCCTCCACTTT
>TRBD1|16|TRBV5-4|TRBJ1-2|once
CASSPPGDRGGYGYTF
TGTGCCAGCAGCCCCCCCGGGGACAGGGGGGGTTATGGCTACACCTTC
>TRBD1|15|TRBV6-5|TRBJ1-3|NA
CASMGTGVGGNTIYF
TGTGCCAGCATGGGGACAGGGGTTGGAGGAAACACCATATATTTT
>TRBD1|13|TRBV28|TRBJ1-2|once
CASSSTGVYGYTF
TGTGCCAGCAGTTCGACAGGGGTCTATGGCTACACCTTC
>NA|16|TRBV5-4|TRBJ2-2|NA
CASSEGEGDPTGELFF
TGTGCCAGCAGCGAGGGGGAGGGGGACCCCACCGGGGAGCTGTTTTTT
>NA|15|TRBV5-1|TRBJ2-5|NA
CASSATTGAGETQYF
TGCGCCAGCAGCGCTACCACAGGGGCGGGGGAGACCCAGTACTTC
>NA|15|TRBV6-6|TRBJ1-1|NA
CASTMGQLGGTEAFF
TGTGCCAGTACTATGGGCCAGCTCGGGGGCACTGAAGCTTTCTTT
>TRBD2|15|TRBV7-9|TRBJ2-3|NA
CASSQRGGGGDTQYF
TGTGCCAGCAGCCAACGGGGGGGCGGAGGAGATACGCAGTATTTT
>TRBD1|13|TRBV28|TRBJ1-2|NA
CASSLRRGDGYTF
TGTGCCAGCAGTTTACGCAGGGGGGATGGCTACACCTTC
>NA|15|TRBV19|TRBJ1-1|NA
CASSPRGVRGTEAFF
TGTGCCAGTAGTCCTCGGGGGGTCCGCGGCACTGAAGCTTTCTTT
>TRBD2|17|TRBV4-2|TRBJ2-1|NA
CASSQAMTSGGSNEQFF
TGTGCCAGCAGCCAAGCGATGACTAGCGGGGGGTCAAATGAGCAGTTCTTC
>NA|12|TRBV2|TRBJ1-2|NA
CASSEGRNGYTF
TGTGCCAGCAGTGAAGGGCGGAATGGCTACACCTTC
>NA|15|TRBV9|TRBJ2-2|NA
CASSVAGYNTGELFF
TGTGCCAGCAGCGTAGCAGGGTATAACACCGGGGAGCTGTTTTTT
>NA|15|TRBV6-1|TRBJ2-2|NA
CASSDGGLRAGELFF
TGTGCCAGCAGTGACGGGGGGCTAAGGGCCGGGGAGCTGTTTTTT
>NA|15|TRBV5-1|TRBJ2-7|few
CASSLEGGGSYEQYF
TGCGCCAGCAGCTTGGAAGGGGGTGGATCCTACGAGCAGTACTTC
>NA|14|TRBV5-1|TRBJ1-2|NA
CASSFSDSSYGYTF
TGCGCCAGCAGCTTCAGCGATAGCTCGTATGGCTACACCTTC
>NA|13|TRBV5-1|TRBJ2-3|NA
CASSLGPRDTQYF
TGCGCCAGCAGCTTGGGACCCAGGGATACGCAGTATTTT
>NA|14|TRBV27|TRBJ2-7|once
CASSLGDSHYEQYF
TGTGCCAGCAGTTTAGGAGACAGCCACTACGAGCAGTACTTC
>NA|14|TRBV19|TRBJ2-1|NA
CASSRMDLSNEQFF
TGTGCCAGTAGTAGGATGGACTTGAGTAATGAGCAGTTCTTC